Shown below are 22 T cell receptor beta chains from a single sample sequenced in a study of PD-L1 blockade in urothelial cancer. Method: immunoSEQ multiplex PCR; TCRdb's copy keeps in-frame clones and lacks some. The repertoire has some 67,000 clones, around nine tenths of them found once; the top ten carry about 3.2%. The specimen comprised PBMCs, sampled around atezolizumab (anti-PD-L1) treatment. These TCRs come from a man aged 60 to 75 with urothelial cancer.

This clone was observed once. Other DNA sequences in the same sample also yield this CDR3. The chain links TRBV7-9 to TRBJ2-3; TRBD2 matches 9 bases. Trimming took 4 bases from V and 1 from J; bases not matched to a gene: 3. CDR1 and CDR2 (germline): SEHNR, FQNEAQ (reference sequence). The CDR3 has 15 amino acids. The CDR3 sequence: CASSSSGGRTDTQYF. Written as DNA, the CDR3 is TGTGCCAGCAGCTCGAGCGGGGGGCGCACAGATACGCAGTATTTT.

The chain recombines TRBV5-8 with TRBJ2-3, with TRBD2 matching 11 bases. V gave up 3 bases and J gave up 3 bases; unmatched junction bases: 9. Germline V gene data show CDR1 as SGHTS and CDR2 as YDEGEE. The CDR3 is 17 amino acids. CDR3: CASSYLAGGPVTDTQYF. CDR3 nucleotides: TGTGCCAGCAGCTACTTAGCGGGGGGGCCCGTTACAGATACGCAGTATTTT.

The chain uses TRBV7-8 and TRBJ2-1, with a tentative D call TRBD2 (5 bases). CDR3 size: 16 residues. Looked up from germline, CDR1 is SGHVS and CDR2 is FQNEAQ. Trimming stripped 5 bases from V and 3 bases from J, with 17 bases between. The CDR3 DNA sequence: TGTGCCAGCAGCCTAGGGCAGCGGCGACGCTACAATGAGCAGTTCTTC. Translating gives CASSLGQRRRYNEQFF.

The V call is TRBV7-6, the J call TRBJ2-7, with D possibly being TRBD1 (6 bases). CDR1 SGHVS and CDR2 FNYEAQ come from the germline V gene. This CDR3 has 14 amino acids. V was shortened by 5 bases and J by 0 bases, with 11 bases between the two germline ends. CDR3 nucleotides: TGTGCCAGCAGCCGACAGGCACTCTCCTACGAGCAGTACTTC. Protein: CASSRQALSYEQYF. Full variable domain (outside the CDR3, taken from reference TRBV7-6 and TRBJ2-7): GAGVSQSPRYKVTKRGQDVALRCDPISGHVSLYWYRQALGQGPEFLTYFNYEAQQDKSGLPNDRFSAERPEGSISTLTIQRTEQRDSAMYRCASSRQALSYEQYFGPGTRLTVT.

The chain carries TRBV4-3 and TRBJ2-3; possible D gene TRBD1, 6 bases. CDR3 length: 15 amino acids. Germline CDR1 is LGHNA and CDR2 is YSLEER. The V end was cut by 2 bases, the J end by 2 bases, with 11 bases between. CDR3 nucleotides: TGCGCCAGCAGCCAAAGAGGGGGATCCACAGATACGCAGTATTTT. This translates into CASSQRGGSTDTQYF.

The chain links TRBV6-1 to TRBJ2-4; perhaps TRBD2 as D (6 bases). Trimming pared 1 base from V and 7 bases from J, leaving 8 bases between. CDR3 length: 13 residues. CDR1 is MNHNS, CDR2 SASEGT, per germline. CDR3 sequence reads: CASSEDRGNIQYF. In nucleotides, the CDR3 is TGTGCCAGCAGTGAAGACCGGGGGAACATTCAGTACTTC.

DNA of the CDR3: TGCGCCAGCAGCCCGCGGACTAGCGGGGGCCAAGAGACCCAGTACTTC. Its translation is CASSPRTSGGQETQYF. V usage is TRBV5-1 and J usage is TRBJ2-5, with 13 bases lining up with TRBD2. CDR3 length equals 16 residues. Per germline, CDR1 SGHRS and CDR2 YFSETQ. With 4 bases clipped from V and 1 base from J, the junction kept 4 bases outside the gene matches.

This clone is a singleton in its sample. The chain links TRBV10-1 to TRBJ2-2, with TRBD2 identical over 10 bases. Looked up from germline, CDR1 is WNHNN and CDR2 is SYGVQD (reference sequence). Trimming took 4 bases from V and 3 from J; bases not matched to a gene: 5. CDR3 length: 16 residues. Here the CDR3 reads CASSAGSGRDTGELFF. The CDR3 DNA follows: TGCGCCAGCAGTGCTGGAAGCGGGAGGGACACCGGGGAGCTGTTTTTT.

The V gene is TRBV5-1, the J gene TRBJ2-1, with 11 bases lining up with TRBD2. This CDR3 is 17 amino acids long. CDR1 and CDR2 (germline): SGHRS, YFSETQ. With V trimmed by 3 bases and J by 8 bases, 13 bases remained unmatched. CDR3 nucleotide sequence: TGCGCCAGCAGCTCAAGCCCTCTAGCGGGGGGAGTCGATGAGCAGTTCTTC. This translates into CASSSSPLAGGVDEQFF.

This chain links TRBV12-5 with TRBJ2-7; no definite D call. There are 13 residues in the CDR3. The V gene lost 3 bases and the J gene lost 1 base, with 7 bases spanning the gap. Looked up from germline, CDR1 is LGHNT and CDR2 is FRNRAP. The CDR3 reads CASGLIGSYEQYF. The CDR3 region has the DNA TGTGCTAGTGGTTTAATCGGTTCCTACGAGCAGTACTTC.

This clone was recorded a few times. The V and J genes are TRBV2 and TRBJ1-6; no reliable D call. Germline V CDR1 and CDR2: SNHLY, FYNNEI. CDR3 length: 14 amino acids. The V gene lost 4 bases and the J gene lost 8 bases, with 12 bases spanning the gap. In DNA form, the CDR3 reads TGTGCCAGCAGTGTCTATTCGAGTTATTCACCCCTCCACTTT. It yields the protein CASSVYSSYSPLHF.

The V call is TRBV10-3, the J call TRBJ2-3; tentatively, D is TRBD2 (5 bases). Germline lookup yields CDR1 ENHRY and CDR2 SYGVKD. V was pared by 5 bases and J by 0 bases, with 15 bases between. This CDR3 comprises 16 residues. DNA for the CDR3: TGTGCCATCAGTTCAACCCCTAGGACTAGCACAGATACGCAGTATTTT. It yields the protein CAISSTPRTSTDTQYF.

The CDR3 sequence is CASSVGGLPITGELFF. CDR3 nucleotide sequence: TGTGCCAGCAGCGTAGGAGGACTTCCAATCACCGGGGAGCTGTTTTTT. This rearrangement joins TRBV9 to TRBJ2-2; D may be TRBD2 (5 bases). Between the trimmed V and J ends, which lost 0 bases and 4 bases, there was a span of 13 bases. Germline V CDR1 and CDR2: SGDLS, YYNGEE. The CDR3 is 16 residues long.

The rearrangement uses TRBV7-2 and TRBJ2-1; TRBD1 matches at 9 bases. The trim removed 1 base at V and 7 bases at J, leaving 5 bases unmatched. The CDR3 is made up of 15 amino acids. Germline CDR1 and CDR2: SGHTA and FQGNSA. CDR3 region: CASSLVSQGANEQFF. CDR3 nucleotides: TGTGCCAGCAGCTTAGTCTCACAGGGGGCAAATGAGCAGTTCTTC.

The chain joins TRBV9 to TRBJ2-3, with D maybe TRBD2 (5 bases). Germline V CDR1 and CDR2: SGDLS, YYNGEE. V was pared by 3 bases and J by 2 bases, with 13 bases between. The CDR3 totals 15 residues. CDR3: CASSAGGWNTDTQYF. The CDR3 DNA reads TGTGCCAGCAGCGCCGGCGGGTGGAACACAGATACGCAGTATTTT.

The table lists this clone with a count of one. CDR3 in DNA: TGTGCCAGCAGTCTGCAATCGACTCGGACAGGGTACGGCTACACCTTC. Its protein is CASSLQSTRTGYGYTF. The rearrangement joins TRBV28 to TRBJ1-2, with 8 bases matching TRBD1. Germline CDR1 and CDR2: MDHEN and SYDVKM. V dropped 5 bases and J dropped 8; count of bases not matched to a gene: 16. CDR3 length: 16 amino acids.

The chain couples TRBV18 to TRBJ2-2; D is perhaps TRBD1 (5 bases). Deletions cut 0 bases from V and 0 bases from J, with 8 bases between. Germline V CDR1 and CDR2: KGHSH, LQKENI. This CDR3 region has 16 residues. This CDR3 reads CASSPPKTANTGELFF. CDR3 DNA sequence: TGTGCCAGCTCACCACCGAAGACAGCGAACACCGGGGAGCTGTTTTTT.

The CDR3 region has the DNA TGTGCCAGCACCCTAACAGGGGCCTACAATGAGCAGTTCTTC. This encodes CASTLTGAYNEQFF. The chain has TRBV5-4 and TRBJ2-1; 7 nucleotides agree with TRBD1. CDR1 and CDR2 from the germline V gene are SGHNT and YYREEE (reference sequence). The CDR3 is 14 amino acids. The V gene end was trimmed by 6 bases and the J gene end by 2 bases; junction bases not matched to a gene: 5.

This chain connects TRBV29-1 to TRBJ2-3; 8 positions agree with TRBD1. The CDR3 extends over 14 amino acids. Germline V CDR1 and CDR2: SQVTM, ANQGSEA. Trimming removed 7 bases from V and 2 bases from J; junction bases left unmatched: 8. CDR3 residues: CSASTGALTDTQYF. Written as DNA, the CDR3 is TGCAGCGCCTCGACAGGGGCCCTCACAGATACGCAGTATTTT.

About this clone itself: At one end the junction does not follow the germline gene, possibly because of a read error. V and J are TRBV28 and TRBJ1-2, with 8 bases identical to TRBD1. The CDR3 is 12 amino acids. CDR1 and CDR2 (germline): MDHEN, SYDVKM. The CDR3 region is CASSPRTGSDIF. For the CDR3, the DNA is TGTGCCAGCAGTCCCCGGACAGGGAGTGACATCTTC.

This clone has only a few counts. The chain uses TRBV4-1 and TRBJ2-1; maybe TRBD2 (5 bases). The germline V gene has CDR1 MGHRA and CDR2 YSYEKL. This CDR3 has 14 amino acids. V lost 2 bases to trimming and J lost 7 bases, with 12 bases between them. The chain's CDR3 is CASSQKPSGNEQFF. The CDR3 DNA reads TGCGCCAGCAGCCAAAAACCCTCGGGGAATGAGCAGTTCTTC.

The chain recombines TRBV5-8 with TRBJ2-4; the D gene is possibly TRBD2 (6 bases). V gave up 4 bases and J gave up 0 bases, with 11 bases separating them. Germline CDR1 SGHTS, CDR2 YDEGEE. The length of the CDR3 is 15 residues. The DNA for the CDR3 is TGTGCCAGCAGCAGGGGACTTCTAGCCAAAAACATTCAGTACTTC. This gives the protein CASSRGLLAKNIQYF.